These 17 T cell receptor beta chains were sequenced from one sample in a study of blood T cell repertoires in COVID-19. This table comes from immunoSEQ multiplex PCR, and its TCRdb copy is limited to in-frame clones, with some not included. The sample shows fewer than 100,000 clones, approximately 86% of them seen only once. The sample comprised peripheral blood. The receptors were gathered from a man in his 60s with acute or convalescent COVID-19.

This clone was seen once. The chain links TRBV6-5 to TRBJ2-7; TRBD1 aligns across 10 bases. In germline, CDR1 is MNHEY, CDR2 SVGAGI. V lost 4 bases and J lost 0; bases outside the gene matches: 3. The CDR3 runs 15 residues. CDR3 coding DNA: TGTGCCAGCAGTTCCGACAGGGGGCTCTCCTACGAGCAGTACTTC. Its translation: CASSSDRGLSYEQYF.

The CDR3 nucleotides are TGTGCCAGCAGCTACGAGGCCGTTGGTTCTGGGGCCAACGTCCTGACTTTC. Its protein is CASSYEAVGSGANVLTF. The V gene is TRBV9, the J gene TRBJ2-6; D uncertain. V was clipped by 4 bases and J by 1 base, with 15 bases between them. The CDR3 extends over 17 amino acids. Germline V gene lookup returns CDR1 SGDLS and CDR2 YYNGEE.

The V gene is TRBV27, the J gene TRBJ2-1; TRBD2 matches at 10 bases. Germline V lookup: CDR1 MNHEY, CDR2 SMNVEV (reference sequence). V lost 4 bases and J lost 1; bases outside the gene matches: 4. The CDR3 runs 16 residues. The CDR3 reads CASSSSGGVSYNEQFF. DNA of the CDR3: TGTGCCAGCAGTTCGAGCGGGGGGGTTTCCTACAATGAGCAGTTCTTC.

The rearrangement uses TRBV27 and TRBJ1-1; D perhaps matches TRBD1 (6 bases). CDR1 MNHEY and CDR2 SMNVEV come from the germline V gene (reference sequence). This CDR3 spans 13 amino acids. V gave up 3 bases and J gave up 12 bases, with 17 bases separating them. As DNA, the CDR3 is TGTGCCAGCAGTTTGTCGGGACAAATCGAGACTTTCTTT. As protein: CASSLSGQIETFF.

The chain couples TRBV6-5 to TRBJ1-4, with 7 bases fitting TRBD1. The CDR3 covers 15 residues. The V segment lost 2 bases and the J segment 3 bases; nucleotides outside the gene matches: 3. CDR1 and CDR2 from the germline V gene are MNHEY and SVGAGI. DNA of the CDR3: TGTGCCAGCAGTTACCGGGGACAGTCTAATGAAAAACTGTTTTTT. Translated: CASSYRGQSNEKLFF.

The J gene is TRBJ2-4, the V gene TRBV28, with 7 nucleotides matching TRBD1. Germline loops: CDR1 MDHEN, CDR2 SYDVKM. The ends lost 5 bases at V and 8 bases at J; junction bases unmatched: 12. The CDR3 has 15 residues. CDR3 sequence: CASSVRGGAGDIQYF. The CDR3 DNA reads TGTGCCAGCAGTGTAAGAGGGGGCGCCGGGGACATTCAGTACTTC. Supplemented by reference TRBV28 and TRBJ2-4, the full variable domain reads DVKVTQSSRYLVKRTGEKVFLECVQDMDHENMFWYRQDPGLGLRLIYFSYDVKMKEKGDIPEGYSVSREKKERFSLILESASTNQTSMYLCASSVRGGAGDIQYFGAGTRLSVL.

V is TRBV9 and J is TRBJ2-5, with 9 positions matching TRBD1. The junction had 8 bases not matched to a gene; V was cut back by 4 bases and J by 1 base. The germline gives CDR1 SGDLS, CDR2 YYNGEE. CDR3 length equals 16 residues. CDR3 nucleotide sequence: TGTGCCAGCAGCCCTGGGTTGGGACAGGGCCAAGAGACCCAGTACTTC. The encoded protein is CASSPGLGQGQETQYF.

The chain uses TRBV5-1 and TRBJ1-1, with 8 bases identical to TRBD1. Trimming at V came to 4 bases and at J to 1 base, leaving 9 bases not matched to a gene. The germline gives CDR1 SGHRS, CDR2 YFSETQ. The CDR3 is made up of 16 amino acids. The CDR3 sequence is CASSPKVGQENTEAFF. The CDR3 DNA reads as TGCGCCAGCAGCCCAAAGGTGGGACAGGAGAACACTGAAGCTTTCTTT. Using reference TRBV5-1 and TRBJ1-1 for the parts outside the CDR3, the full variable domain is KAGVTQTPRYLIKTRGQQVTLSCSPISGHRSVSWYQQTPGQGLQFLFEYFSETQRNKGNFPGRFSGRQFSNSRSEMNVSTLELGDSALYLCASSPKVGQENTEAFFGQGTRLTVV.

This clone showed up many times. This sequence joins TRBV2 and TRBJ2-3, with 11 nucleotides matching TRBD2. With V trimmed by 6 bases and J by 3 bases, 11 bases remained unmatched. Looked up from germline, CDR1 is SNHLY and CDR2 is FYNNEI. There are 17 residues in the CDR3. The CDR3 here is CASRKLAGVGRTDTQYF. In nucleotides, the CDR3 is TGTGCCAGCAGAAAACTAGCGGGAGTCGGTCGAACAGATACGCAGTATTTT.

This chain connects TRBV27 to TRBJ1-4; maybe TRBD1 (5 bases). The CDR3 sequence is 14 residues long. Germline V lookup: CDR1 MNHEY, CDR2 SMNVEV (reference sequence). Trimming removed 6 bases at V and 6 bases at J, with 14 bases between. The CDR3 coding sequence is TGTGCCAGCAGACTGGGGCGGGGAGATGAAAAACTGTTTTTT. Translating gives CASRLGRGDEKLFF.

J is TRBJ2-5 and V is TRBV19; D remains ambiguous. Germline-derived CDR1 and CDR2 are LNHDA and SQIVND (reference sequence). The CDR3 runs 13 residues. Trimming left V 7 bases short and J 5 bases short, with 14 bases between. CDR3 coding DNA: TGTGCCAGTACCGGCAGGCTCCGGGAGACCCAGTACTTC. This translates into CASTGRLRETQYF.

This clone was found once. The CDR3 spells CASSPPGQGREQYF. The CDR3, as DNA: TGTGCCAGCAGCCCCCCCGGACAAGGGCGCGAGCAGTACTTC. The chain links TRBV9 to TRBJ2-7, with D perhaps matching TRBD1 (5 bases). The CDR3 covers 14 residues. The V gene lost 4 bases and the J gene lost 6 bases, with 17 bases spanning the gap. Germline values: CDR1 SGDLS, CDR2 YYNGEE.

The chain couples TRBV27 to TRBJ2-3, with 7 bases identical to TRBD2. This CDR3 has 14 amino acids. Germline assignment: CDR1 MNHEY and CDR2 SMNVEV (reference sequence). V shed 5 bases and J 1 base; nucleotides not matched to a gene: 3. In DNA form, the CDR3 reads TGTGCCAGCAGTCCTAGCGGAGGCACAGATACGCAGTATTTT. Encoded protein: CASSPSGGTDTQYF.

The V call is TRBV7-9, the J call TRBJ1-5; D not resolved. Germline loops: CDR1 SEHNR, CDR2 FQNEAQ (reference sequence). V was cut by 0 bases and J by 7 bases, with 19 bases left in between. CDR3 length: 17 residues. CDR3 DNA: TGTGCCAGCAGCTTAGCTTGGTATCACCGCTTCCGGCAGCCCCAGCATTTT. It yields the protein CASSLAWYHRFRQPQHF.

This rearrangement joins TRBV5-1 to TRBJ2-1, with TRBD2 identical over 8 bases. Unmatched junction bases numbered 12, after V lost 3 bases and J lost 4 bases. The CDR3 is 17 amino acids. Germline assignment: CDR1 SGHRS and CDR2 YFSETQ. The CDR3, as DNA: TGCGCCAGCAGCTATAGCGGGAACACGTTACGATACAATGAGCAGTTCTTC. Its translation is CASSYSGNTLRYNEQFF.

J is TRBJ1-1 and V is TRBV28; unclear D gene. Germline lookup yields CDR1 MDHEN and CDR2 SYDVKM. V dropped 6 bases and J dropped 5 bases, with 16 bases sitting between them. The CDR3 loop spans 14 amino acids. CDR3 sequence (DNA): TGTGCCAGCAGCCCTGGAGGCCCGGGGACTGAAGCTTTCTTT. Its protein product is CASSPGGPGTEAFF.

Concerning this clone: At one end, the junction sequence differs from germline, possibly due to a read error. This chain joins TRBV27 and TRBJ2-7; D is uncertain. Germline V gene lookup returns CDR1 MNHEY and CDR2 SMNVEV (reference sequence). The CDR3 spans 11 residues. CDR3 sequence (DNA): TGTGCCAGCAGTCACCCCTACGAACAGTACTTC. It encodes CASSHPYEQYF.